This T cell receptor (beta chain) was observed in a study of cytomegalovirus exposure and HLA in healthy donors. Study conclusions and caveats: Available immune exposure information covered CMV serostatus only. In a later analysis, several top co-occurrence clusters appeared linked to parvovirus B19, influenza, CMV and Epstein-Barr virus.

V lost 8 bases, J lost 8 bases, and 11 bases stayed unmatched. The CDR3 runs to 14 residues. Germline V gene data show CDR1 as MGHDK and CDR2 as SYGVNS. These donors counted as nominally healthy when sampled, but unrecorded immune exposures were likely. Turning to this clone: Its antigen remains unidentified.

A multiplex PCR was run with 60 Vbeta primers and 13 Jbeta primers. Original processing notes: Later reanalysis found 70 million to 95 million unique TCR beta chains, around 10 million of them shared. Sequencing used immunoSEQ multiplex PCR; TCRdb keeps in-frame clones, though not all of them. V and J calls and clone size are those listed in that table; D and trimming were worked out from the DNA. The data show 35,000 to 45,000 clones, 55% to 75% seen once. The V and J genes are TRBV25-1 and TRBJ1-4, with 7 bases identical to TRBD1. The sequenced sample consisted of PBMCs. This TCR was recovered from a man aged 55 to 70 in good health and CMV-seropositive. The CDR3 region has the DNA TGTGCCAGCGGCCATGCAGGGGGAACCGAAAAACTGTTTTTT. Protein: CASGHAGGTEKLFF. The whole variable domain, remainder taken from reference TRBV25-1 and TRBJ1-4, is EADIYQTPRYLVIGTGKKITLECSQTMGHDKMYWYQQDPGMELHLIHYSYGVNSTEKGDLSSESTVSRIRTEHFPLTLESARPSHTSQYLCASGHAGGTEKLFFGSGTQLSVL.